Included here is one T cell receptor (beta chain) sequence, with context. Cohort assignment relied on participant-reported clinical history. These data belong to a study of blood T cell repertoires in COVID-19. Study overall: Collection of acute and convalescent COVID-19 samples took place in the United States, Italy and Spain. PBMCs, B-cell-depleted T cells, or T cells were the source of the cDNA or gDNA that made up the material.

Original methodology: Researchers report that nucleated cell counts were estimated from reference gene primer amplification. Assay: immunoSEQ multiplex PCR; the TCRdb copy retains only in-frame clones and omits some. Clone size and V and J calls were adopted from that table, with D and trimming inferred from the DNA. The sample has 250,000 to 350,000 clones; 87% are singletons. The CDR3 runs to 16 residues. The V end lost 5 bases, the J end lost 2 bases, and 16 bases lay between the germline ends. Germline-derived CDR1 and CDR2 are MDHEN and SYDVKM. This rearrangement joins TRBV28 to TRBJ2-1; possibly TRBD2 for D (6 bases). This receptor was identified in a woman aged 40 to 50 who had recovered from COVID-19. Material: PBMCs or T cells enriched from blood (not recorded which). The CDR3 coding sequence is TGTGCCAGCAGTCGGGTTCTAGCGACTACCTACAATGAGCAGTTCTTC. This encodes CASSRVLATTYNEQFF.